The entry below describes one TCR beta chain. What it binds is unknown. This sample is part of a study of cytomegalovirus exposure and HLA in healthy donors. Study-level points and caveats: Presence/absence comparisons presumed near-even sequencing depth among donors.

V was shortened by 2 bases and J by 6 bases, with 7 bases between the two germline ends. CDR1 is SGHRS and CDR2 is YFSETQ in the germline V gene. This CDR3 has 12 amino acids. PCR employed 60 Vbeta and 13 Jbeta primers. The table came from immunoSEQ multiplex PCR; TCRdb's copy has only in-frame clones and leaves some out. The sample yields about 130,000 clones, approximately 68% seen once. The origin of this receptor is a man in his thirties or forties in good health and CMV-seropositive. Sequencing was done on a sample of PBMCs. This rearrangement joins TRBV5-1 to TRBJ2-3; possibly TRBD1 for D (6 bases). The CDR3 nucleotides are TGCGCCAGCAGCTTCGACAGGGATACGCAGTATTTT. This gives the protein CASSFDRDTQYF.